The clone carrying this T cell receptor beta chain was counted a few times. The CDR3 has 15 amino acids. Looked up from germline, CDR1 is LGHNA and CDR2 is YSLEER. V dropped 1 base and J dropped 7 bases, with 14 bases sitting between them. The data were taken from a study of blood T cell repertoires in COVID-19. Study-wide background: T cells, B-cell-depleted T cells, or PBMCs supplied cDNA or gDNA.

This table comes from immunoSEQ multiplex PCR, and its TCRdb copy is limited to in-frame clones, with some not included. This sample yields fewer than 200,000 clones, of which roughly 80% are seen a single time; roughly 2% belongs to the top ten. The clonotype was recovered from a woman older than 75 with acute or convalescent COVID-19. The chain couples TRBV4-3 to TRBJ1-3; maybe TRBD1 (5 bases). What was sequenced was peripheral blood. The DNA of the CDR3 is TGCGCCAGCAGCCAAGGAGACCTTCCAGGGAACACCATATATTTT. It codes for CASSQGDLPGNTIYF.